The entry below describes one TCR beta chain. As to time point: newly diagnosed GD, antithyroid drugs for less than 3 months. Making the TCR library involved RNA that had been extracted from PBMCs. The sample belongs to a study of regulatory T cells in long-lasting Graves disease. TCR beta libraries were built with iRepertoire HTBI primers and Arm-PCR of CDR3 regions. Each CDR3 protein is one row after TCRdb ran MiXCR on the multiplex PCR reads. In the table there are 520,000 or so distinct CDR3 sequences, approximately 12% of which are singletons. The germline V gene has CDR1 KGHSH and CDR2 LQKENI. This CDR3 region has 13 residues. V was trimmed by 5 bases and J by 1 base, leaving 8 bases between them. These same records also appear under a second study, on T cells in Graves' hyperthyroidism and ophthalmopathy. As reported in that work: Ophthalmopathy, which appeared later, was predicted by the model a median about 5.9 months before onset.

The receptor was isolated from a woman aged 25 to 39 with Graves disease. The gene calls are TRBV18 and TRBJ1-1; D is perhaps TRBD1 (6 bases). The sequencing used peripheral blood mononuclear cells (PBMCs), collected at new diagnosis, from a patient treated with antithyroid drugs. In DNA, the CDR3 is TGTGCCAGCTCAGGACAGCGGAACACTGAAGCTTTCTTT. Residues: CASSGQRNTEAFF.